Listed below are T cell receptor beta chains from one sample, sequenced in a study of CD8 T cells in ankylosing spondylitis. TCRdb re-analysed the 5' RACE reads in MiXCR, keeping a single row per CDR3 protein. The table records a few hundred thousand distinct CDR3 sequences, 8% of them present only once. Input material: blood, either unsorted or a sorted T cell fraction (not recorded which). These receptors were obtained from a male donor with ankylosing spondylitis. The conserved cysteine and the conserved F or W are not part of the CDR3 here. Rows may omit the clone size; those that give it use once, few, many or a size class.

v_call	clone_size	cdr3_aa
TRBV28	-	ASRKTGGTNSPLH
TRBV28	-	ASLGGVSTGELF
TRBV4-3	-	ASSQEILDIQY
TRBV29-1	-	SVELGGLGTEAF
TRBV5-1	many	ASSFDRYYSGNTIY
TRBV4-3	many	ASSQAVGETQY
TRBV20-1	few	SARDRDGSGTQY
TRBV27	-	ASRKTGSGETQY
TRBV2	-	ASSARGGHTGELF
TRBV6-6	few	ASSGGPWETQY
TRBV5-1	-	ASSPGLAGLTGELF
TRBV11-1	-	ASSFPRGQSDEQY
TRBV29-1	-	SVDLAGRSF
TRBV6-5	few	ASSYSSGQEYEQY
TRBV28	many	ASSLVQRNTEAF
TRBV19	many	ASSIERNYNQPQH
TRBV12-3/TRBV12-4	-	ASGFVERDEQF
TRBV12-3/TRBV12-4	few	ASSPQASIYNEQF
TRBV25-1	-	ASSERRPSYEQY
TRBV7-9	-	ASTLGGVQQETQY
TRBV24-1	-	ATSDPGLAGDRYTQY
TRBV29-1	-	SVWGDRSYEQY
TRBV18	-	ASSPRTRIANEQF
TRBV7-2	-	ASSLASGRRETQY
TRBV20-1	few	SAKRPGSNQPQH
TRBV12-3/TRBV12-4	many	ASSPRLPYNEQF
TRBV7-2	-	ASSLVPGLAGEQY
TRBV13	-	ASSLSSYGELF
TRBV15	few	ATSRDVGEAF
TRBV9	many	ASSAFPNEQF
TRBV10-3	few	AISDGTGQETQY
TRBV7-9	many	ASSVGQNYGYT
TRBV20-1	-	SARQAEPRANQPQH
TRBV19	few	ASIPRMNTEAF
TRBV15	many	ATSRETSGTSFSYEQY
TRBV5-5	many	ASSLTGGASEAF
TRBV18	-	ASSPADWGDNEKLF
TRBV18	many	ASSPGLDGDTQY
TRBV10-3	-	AISGTGSTDTQY
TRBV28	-	ASSLLGGPNYGYT
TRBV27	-	ASSYSGTGVVEQF
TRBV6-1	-	ASSKNRDNTEAF
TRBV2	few	ASSERTGTGQETQY
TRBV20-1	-	SVQRSYNSPLH
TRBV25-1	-	ASSESRAGGPYEQY
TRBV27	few	ASNFGWSTDTQY
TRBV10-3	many	AISDPGQGANEQF